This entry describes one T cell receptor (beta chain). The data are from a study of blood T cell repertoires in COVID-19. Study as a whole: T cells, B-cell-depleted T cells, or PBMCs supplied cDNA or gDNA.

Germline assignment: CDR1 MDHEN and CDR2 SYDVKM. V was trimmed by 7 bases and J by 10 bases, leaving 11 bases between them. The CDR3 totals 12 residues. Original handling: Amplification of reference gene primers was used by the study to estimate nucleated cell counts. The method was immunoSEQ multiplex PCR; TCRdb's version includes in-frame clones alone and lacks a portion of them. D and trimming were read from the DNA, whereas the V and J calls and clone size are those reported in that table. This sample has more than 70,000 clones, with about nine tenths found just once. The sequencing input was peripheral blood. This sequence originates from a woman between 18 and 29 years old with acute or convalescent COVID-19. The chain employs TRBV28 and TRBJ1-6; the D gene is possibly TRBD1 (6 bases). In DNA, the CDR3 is TGTGCCAGCAAGACCGGGACATCACCCCTCCACTTT. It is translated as CASKTGTSPLHF.